This T cell receptor (beta chain) was sequenced during a study of T-cell reconstitution after alpha-beta-depleted transplantation in children. General study findings and limits: Newly made T cells mostly supplied T-cell counts and diversity one year after transplant.

Between the trimmed V and J ends, which lost 5 bases and 1 base, there was a span of 8 bases. Germline CDR1 reads SEHNR; CDR2 reads FQNEAQ (reference sequence). The CDR3 has 13 residues. This clonotype has at least ten counts. Antigen: not known. It was with unique molecular identifiers that the TCRbeta library was prepared. TCRdb reprocessed the PCR reads via MiXCR and lists one record per CDR3 protein. This sample carries hundreds of thousands of distinct CDR3 sequences, about an eighth of them seen once, and the ten largest clones take around 2%. This chain links TRBV7-9 with TRBJ2-5, with no clear D. This receptor was identified in a male patient younger than 18 who had a stem cell transplant for acute myeloid leukemia, so the T cells may come from the graft donor. This sample comprised PBMCs, mostly from graft donor cells, obtained 360 days after TCRalphabeta/CD19-depleted stem cell transplant. The CDR3 loop reads CASSPLVQETQYF. In nucleotides, the CDR3 is TGTGCCAGCAGCCCTTTGGTCCAAGAGACCCAGTACTTC.